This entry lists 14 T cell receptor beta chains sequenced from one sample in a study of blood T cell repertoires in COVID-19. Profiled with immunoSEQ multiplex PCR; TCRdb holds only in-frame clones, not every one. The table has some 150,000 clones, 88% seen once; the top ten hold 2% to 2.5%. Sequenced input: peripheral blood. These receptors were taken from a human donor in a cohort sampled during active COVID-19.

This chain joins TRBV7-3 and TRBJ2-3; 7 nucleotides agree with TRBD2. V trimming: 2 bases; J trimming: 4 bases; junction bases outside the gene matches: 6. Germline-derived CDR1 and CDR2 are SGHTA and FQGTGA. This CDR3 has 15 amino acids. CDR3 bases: TGTGCCAGCAGCTTACGAGGGAGGGCCCCAGATACGCAGTATTTT. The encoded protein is CASSLRGRAPDTQYF.

The CDR3 DNA follows: TGTGCCTGGAGTGGGGGGGCTAACTATGGCTACACCTTC. This gives the protein CAWSGGANYGYTF. The chain uses TRBV30 and TRBJ1-2, with a possible D match to TRBD1 (5 bases). Germline V gene data show CDR1 as GTSNPN and CDR2 as SVGIG (reference sequence). The CDR3 runs to 13 residues. Between the trimmed V and J ends, which lost 1 base and 0 bases, there was a span of 6 bases.

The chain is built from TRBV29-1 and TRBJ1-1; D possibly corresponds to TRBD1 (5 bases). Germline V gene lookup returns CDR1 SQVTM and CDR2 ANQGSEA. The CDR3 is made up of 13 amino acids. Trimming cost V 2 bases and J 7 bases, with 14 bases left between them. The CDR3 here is CSVEIIGGDEAFF. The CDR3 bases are TGCAGCGTTGAAATCATTGGGGGGGATGAAGCTTTCTTT.

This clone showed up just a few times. The CDR3 reads CASSIGGPLSEQYF. In nucleotides, the CDR3 is TGTGCCAGCAGCATCGGAGGTCCACTCTCCGAGCAGTACTTC. The rearrangement joins TRBV6-6 to TRBJ2-7, with D possibly being TRBD2 (5 bases). The CDR3 sequence is 14 residues long. Trimming removed 6 bases from V and 6 bases from J, with 18 bases in between. Looked up from germline, CDR1 is MNHNY and CDR2 is SVGAGI (reference sequence).

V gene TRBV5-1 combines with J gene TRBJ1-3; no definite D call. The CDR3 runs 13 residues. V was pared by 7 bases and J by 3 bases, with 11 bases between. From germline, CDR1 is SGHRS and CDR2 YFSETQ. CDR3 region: CASSGINGNTIYF. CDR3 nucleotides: TGCGCCAGCTCGGGGATAAATGGAAACACCATATATTTT.

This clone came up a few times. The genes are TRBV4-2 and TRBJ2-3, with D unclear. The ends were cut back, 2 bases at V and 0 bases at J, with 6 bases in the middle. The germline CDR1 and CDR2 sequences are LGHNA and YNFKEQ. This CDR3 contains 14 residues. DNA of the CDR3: TGTGCCAGCAGCCAACGTCTGAGCACAGATACGCAGTATTTT. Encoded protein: CASSQRLSTDTQYF.

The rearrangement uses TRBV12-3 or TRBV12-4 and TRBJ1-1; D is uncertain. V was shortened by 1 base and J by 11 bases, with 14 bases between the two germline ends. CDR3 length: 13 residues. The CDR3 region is CASSLGRAQAAFF. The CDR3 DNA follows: TGTGCCAGCAGTTTAGGGAGGGCGCAGGCGGCTTTCTTT.

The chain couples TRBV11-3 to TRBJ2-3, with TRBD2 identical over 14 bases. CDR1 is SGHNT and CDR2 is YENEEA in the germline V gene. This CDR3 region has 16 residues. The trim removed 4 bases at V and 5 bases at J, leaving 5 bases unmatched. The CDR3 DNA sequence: TGTGCCAGCAGCTCGGGACTAGCGGGAGATCGAGATACGCAGTATTTT. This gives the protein CASSSGLAGDRDTQYF.

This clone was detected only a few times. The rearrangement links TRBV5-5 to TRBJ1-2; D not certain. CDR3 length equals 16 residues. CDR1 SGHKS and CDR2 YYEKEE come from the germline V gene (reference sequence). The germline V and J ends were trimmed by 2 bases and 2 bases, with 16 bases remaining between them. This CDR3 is CASSFGGSGINYGYTF. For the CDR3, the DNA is TGTGCCAGCAGCTTTGGAGGTTCCGGGATCAACTATGGCTACACCTTC.

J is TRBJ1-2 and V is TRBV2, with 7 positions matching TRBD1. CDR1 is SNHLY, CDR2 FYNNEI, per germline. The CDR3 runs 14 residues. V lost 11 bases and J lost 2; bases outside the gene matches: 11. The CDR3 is CAGGTGQLNYGYTF. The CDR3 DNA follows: TGTGCCGGGGGGACGGGACAGCTGAACTATGGCTACACCTTC.

The CDR3 is CASSPGRLAADTQYF. In nucleotides, the CDR3 is TGTGCCAGCAGCCCAGGTCGGCTAGCTGCGGATACGCAGTATTTT. The chain has TRBV7-2 and TRBJ2-3; a weak D match, TRBD2 (5 bases). CDR3 size: 15 residues. The V and J ends lost 5 bases and 6 bases respectively, with 18 bases between them. Looked up from germline, CDR1 is SGHTA and CDR2 is FQGNSA.

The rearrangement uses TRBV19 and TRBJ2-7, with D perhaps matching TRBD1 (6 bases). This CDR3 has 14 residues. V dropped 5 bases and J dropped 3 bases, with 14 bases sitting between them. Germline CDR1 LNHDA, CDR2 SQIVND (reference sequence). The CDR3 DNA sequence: TGTGCCAGTAGTTCGGGACACTCAGGCTACGAGCAGTACTTC. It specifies CASSSGHSGYEQYF.

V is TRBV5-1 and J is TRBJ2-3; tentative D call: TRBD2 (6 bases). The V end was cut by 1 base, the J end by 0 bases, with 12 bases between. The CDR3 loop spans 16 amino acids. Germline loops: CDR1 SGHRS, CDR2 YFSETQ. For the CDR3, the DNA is TGCGCCAGCAGCTTGCCGGCGGGGATTAGCACAGATACGCAGTATTTT. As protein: CASSLPAGISTDTQYF.

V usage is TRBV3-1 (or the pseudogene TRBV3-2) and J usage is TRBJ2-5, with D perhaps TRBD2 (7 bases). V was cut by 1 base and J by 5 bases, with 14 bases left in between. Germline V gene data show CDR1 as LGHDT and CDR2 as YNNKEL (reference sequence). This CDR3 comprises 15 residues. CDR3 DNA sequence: TGTGCCAGCAGCCAAGGGGCGGGGGCTTGGGAGACCCAGTACTTC. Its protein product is CASSQGAGAWETQYF.